This T cell receptor (beta chain) appears in the sequencing data of a study of blood T cell repertoires in COVID-19. For the study at large: Italy, Spain and the United States were the sources of the convalescent and acute COVID-19 samples.

The repertoire was sequenced with immunoSEQ multiplex PCR; TCRdb's copy has only in-frame clones and lacks some. The table records more than 250,000 clones, about nine tenths of them present only once. Germline assignment: CDR1 LNHDA and CDR2 SQIVND (reference sequence). V lost 3 bases and J lost 4, with 12 bases in between. This CDR3 region has 14 residues. Sequences were obtained from peripheral blood. The chain has TRBV19 and TRBJ1-1; D gene uncertain. The source is a woman in her forties or fifties with COVID-19, enrolled during active disease. The CDR3 DNA reads TGTGCCAGTAGTATCATGGCGGGGTCCACTGAAGCTTTCTTT. It is translated as CASSIMAGSTEAFF.